This is a list of T cell receptor beta chains from one sample in a study of blood T cell repertoires in COVID-19. The table came from immunoSEQ multiplex PCR; TCRdb's copy has only in-frame clones and leaves some out. The sample includes tens of thousands of clones, 82% of them seen just once. Specimen: peripheral blood. These receptors came from a man aged 80 or over with active COVID-19. Each CDR3 is given without its conserved first and last residue.

CDR3 protein | V gene
ASSLESGSRETQY | TRBV7-9
ASRGQSFSNQPQH | TRBV6-5
ASRIPGLTYNEQF | TRBV11-2
ASSPQGALGNEQY | TRBV18
ASSINQGRTNEQF | TRBV19
ASSSIAGGVSDTQY | TRBV5-1
ASSPRTGANEKLF | TRBV18
ASSLELAEAF | TRBV7-9
ASSLGGRSTDTQY | TRBV5-1
ASSRAGLSTDTQY | TRBV4-1
AYEGTPTYEQY | TRBV23-1
ATDDRGLTGNTIY | TRBV28
SGSYQGGVEAF | TRBV29-1
AWSVTGRGEQF | TRBV30
ASRAGRFGDQPQH | TRBV7-9
ASSNGLARH | TRBV12-3/TRBV12-4
ASSDLSSYNSPLH | TRBV2
ATGQGGTGELF | TRBV25-1
ASSNSYNEQF | TRBV6-8
AGSRGGGDTQY | TRBV30
AISRDLTTDTQY | TRBV10-3
ASSYSLQDYSYEQY | TRBV6-5
ASSQGQGNWNGYT | TRBV5-1
ASSYSTQYSETQY | TRBV6-2/TRBV6-3
AISDPRTGGNTGELF | TRBV10-3
ASSWGDSGRNEQF | TRBV7-9
ASSPGLVPNEQF | TRBV6-6
ASSRRTVGNTIY | TRBV5-6
SVATGWEQY | TRBV29-1
ASTEGNTDTQY | TRBV19
GPGKKNKNTGELF | TRBV19
TSSQVPRTPSYEQY | TRBV1
SVVTAPEAF | TRBV29-1
ASSLVSGASYGYT | TRBV7-9
ASKSESSYNEQF | TRBV5-1
ASSYQTGALGDTQY | TRBV5-6
ASSLGGGNYGYT | TRBV7-2
ASSQDGLAGRNEQF | TRBV4-2
ASSPKGLAGNQKTQY | TRBV27
ASSLGGTGGYEKLF | TRBV11-2
ASRPRDTASPLH | TRBV27
ASSPTRGNQPQH | TRBV18
ASSPRGSPGTGEQY | TRBV18
ASRDREGSGTEAF | TRBV5-1
ASADSYGYT | TRBV12-3/TRBV12-4
ASSLKGQRMNTEAF | TRBV5-1
ASSSGTARNSPLH | TRBV7-2
ASSLQRYNEQF | TRBV7-2
ASKPLARRELF | TRBV28
ASSQDTGAGDSTDTQY | TRBV4-2
ASSLNPTGVAKNIQY | TRBV27
AISTWDSGAF | TRBV10-3
ASSQVGGDPNQETQY | TRBV4-2
SRARVTETQY | TRBV29-1
ASSQEGTGNYGYT | TRBV4-2
ASASGSQETQY | TRBV5-1
ASRRPRAFEAF | TRBV12-3/TRBV12-4